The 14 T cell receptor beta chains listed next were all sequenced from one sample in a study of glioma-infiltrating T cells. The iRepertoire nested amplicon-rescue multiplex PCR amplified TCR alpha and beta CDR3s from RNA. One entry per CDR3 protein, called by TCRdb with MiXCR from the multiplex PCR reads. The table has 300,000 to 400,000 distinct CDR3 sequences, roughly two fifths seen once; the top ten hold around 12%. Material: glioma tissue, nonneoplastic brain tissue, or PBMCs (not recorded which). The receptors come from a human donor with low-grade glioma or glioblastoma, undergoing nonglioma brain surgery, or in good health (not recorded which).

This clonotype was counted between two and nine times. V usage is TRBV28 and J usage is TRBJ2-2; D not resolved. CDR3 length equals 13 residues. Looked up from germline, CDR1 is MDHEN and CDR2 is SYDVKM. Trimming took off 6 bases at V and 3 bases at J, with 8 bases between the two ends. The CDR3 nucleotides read TGTGCCAGCAGCCAGAGCTACACCGGGGAGCTGTTTTTT. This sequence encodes CASSQSYTGELFF. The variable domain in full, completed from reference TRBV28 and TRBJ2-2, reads DVKVTQSSRYLVKRTGEKVFLECVQDMDHENMFWYRQDPGLGLRLIYFSYDVKMKEKGDIPEGYSVSREKKERFSLILESASTNQTSMYLCASSQSYTGELFFGEGSRLTVL.

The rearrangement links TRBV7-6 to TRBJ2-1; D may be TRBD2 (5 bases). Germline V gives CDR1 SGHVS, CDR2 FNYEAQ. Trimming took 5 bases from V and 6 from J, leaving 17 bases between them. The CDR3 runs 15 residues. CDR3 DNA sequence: TGTGCCAGCAGCCAGCCTTACCGGGGTAGCAATGAGCAGTTCTTC. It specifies CASSQPYRGSNEQFF.

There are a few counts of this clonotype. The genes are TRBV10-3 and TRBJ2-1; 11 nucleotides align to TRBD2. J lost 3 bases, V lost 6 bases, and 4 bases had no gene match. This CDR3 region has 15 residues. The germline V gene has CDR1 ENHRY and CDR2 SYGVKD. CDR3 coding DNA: TGTGCCATCAGACCCGGGACTAGCGGCTACAATGAGCAGTTCTTC. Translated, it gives CAIRPGTSGYNEQFF.

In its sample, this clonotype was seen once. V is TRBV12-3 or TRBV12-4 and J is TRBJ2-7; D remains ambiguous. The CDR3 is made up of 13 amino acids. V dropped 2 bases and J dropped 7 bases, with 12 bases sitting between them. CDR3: CASSLPWAWEQYF. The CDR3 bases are TGTGCCAGCAGTTTACCGTGGGCGTGGGAGCAGTACTTC.

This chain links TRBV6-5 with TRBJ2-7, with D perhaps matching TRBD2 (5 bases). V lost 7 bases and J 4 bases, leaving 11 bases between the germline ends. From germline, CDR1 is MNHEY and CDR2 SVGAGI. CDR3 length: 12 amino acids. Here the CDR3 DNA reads TGTGCCAGCATCACAGAGGGATACGAGCAGTACTTC. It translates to CASITEGYEQYF.

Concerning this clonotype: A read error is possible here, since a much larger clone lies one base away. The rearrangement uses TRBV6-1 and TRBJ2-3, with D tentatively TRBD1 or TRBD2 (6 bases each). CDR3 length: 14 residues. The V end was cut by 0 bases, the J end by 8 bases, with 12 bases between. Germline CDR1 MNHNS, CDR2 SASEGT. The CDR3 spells CASSEAQGGGTQYF. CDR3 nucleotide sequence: TGTGCCAGCAGTGAAGCGCAAGGGGGAGGTACGCAGTATTTT.

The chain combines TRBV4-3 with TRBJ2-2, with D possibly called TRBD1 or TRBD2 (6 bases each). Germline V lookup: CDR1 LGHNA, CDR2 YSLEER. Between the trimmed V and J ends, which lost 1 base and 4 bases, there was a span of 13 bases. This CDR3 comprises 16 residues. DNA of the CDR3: TGCGCCAGCAGCCAAGGAGGGGGAGGATCCACCGGGGAGCTGTTTTTT. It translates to CASSQGGGGSTGELFF.

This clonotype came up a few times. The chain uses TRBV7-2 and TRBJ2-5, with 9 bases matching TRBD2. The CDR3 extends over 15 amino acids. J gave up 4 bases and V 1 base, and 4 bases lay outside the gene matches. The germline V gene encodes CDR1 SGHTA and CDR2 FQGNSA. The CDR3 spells CASSLGGRAAETQYF. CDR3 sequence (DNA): TGTGCCAGCAGCTTAGGCGGGAGGGCGGCAGAGACCCAGTACTTC.

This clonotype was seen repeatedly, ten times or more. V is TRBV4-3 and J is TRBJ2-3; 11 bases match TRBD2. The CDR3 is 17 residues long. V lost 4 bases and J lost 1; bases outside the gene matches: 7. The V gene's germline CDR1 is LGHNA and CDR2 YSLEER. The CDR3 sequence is CASSPEELAGGTDTQYF. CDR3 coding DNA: TGCGCCAGCAGCCCGGAGGAACTAGCGGGAGGCACAGATACGCAGTATTTT.

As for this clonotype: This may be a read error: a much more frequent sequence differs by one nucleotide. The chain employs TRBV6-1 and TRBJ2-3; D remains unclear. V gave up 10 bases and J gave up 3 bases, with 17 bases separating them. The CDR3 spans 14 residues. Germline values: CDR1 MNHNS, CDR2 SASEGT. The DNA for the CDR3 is TGTGCCACAAAGGGTTTCTCTAGGACAGATACGCAGTATTTT. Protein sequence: CATKGFSRTDTQYF.

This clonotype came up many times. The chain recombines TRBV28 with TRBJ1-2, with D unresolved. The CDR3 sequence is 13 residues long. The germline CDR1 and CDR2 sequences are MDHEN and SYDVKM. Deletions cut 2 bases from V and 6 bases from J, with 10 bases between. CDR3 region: CASSLRDLNGYTF. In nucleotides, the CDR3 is TGTGCCAGCAGTTTAAGGGATCTCAATGGCTACACCTTC.

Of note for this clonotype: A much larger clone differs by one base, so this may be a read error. The CDR3 is CAISRGEISGYTF. In DNA, the CDR3 is TGTGCCATCTCCCGGGGAGAAATCTCTGGCTACACCTTC. The chain carries TRBV15 and TRBJ1-2; D is unresolved. Germline CDR1 reads LNHNV; CDR2 reads YYDKDF (reference sequence). This CDR3 contains 13 residues. V lost 10 bases and J 7 bases, leaving 19 bases between the germline ends.

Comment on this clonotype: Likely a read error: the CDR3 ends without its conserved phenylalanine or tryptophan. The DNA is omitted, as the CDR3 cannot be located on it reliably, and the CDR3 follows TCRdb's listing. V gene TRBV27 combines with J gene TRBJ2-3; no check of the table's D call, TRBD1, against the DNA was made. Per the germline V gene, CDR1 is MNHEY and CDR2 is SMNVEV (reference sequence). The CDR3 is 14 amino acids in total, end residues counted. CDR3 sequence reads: CASTRLGGEETQYY.

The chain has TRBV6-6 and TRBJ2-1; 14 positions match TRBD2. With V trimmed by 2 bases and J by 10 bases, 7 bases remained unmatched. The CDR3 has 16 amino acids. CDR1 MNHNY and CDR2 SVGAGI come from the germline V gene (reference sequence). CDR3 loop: CASSYPRTSGGREQFF. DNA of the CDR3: TGTGCCAGCAGTTACCCACGGACTAGCGGGGGGAGGGAGCAGTTCTTC.